Given below is one T cell receptor (beta chain) in context. MiXCR, applied by TCRdb to the RT-PCR reads, yields one record per CDR3 protein. This sample has about 960,000 distinct CDR3 sequences, with approximately 19% found just once. The CDR3 loop spans 14 amino acids. After removal of 5 bases from V and 1 base from J, the junction contained 5 bases not matched to a gene. Germline lookup yields CDR1 DFQATT and CDR2 SNEGSKA (reference sequence). The data are from a study of patients and donors after allogeneic stem cell transplantation. The sequenced sample was blood, either unsorted or a sorted T cell fraction (not recorded which). The rearrangement links TRBV20-1 to TRBJ2-1; TRBD2 agrees at 7 bases. The sequence was collected from a human donor who was either an allogeneic HSCT recipient or a stem cell or donor lymphocyte infusion donor (not recorded which). It is not recorded whose cells these are; they may come from a transplant donor. CDR3 in amino acids: CSAAFSGSYNEQFF. The CDR3 DNA reads TGCAGTGCTGCCTTTAGCGGGTCCTACAATGAGCAGTTCTTC.